This T cell receptor beta chain was identified during a study of T cell responses to AZD1222 COVID-19 vaccine. Produced via immunoSEQ multiplex PCR; TCRdb's table is partial and in-frame only. The sample consists of some 120,000 clones, around 84% of them appearing once. Regarding the study as a whole: Donors were largely white British and mainly female; clonal diversity was possibly underestimated.

V dropped 0 bases and J dropped 1 base, with 16 bases sitting between them. Germline CDR1 ENHRY, CDR2 SYGVKD. This CDR3 is 19 amino acids long. Notes on this clone: Its antigen is not known.

The chain joins TRBV10-3 to TRBJ2-6, with D tentatively TRBD1 or TRBD2 (5 bases each). The sequences come from peripheral blood, collected on day 0 of AZD1222 vaccination. The sequence derives from an adult in good health. CDR3 in DNA: TGTGCCATCAGTGAGTCGAGGGGACCGATCTTTTCTGGGGCCAACGTCCTGACTTTC. Amino acid sequence: CAISESRGPIFSGANVLTF.